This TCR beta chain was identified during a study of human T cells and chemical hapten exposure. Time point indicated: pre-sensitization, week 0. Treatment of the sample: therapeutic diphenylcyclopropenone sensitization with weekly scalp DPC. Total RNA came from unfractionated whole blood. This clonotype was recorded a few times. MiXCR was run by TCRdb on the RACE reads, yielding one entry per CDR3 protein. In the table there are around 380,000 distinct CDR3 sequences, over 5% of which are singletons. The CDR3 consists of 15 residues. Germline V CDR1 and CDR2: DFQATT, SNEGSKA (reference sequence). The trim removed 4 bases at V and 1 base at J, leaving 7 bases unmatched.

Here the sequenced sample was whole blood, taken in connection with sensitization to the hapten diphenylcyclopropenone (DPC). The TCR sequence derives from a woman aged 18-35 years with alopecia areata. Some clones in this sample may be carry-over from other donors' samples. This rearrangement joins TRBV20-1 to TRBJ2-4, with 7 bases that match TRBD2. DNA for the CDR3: TGCAGTGCTATTTTGGGGGGAGGGGCCAAAAACATTCAGTACTTC. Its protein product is CSAILGGGAKNIQYF.